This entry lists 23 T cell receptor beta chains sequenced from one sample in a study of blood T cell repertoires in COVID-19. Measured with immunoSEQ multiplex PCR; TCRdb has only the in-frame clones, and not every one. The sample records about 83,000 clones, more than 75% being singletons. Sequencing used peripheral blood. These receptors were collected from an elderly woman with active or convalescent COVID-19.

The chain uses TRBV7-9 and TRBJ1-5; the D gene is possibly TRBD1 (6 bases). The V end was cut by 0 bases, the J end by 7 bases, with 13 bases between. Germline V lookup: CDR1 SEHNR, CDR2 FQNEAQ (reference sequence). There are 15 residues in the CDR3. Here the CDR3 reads CASSLAAGEWQPQHF. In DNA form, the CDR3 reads TGTGCCAGCAGCTTAGCGGCAGGGGAATGGCAGCCCCAGCATTTT.

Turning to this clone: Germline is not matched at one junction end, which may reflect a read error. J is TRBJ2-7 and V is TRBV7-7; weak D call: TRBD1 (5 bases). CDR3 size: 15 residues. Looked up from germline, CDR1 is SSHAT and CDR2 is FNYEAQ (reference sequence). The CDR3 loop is CASSLEFDSSYEQYF. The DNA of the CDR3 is TGTGCTAGCAGCTTAGAATTTGACAGTTCCTACGAGCAGTACTTC.

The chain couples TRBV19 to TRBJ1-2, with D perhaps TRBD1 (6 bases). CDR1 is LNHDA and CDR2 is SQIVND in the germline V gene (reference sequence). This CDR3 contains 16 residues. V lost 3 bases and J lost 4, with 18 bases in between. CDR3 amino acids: CASSIPQGLSTYGYTF. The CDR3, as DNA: TGTGCCAGTAGTATCCCGCAGGGGTTGTCCACCTATGGCTACACCTTC.

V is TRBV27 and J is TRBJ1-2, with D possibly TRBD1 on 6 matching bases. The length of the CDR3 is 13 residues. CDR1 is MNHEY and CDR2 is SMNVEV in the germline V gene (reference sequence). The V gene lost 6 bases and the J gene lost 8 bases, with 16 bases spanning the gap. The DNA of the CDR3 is TGTGCCAGCAGCGGACCCTACAGGGACGGCTACACCTTC. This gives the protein CASSGPYRDGYTF.

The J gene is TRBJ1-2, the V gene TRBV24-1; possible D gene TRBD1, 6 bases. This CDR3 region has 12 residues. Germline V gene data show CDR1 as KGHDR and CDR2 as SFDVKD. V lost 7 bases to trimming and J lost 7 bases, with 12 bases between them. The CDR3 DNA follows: TGTGCCACCAGCGAGGGGGTTGGTGGCTACACCTTC. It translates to CATSEGVGGYTF.

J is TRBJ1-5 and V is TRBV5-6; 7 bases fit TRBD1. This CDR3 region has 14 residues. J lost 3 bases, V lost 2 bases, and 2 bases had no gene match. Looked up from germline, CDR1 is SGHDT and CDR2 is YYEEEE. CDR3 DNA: TGTGCCAGCAGCTTCAGGGGGTTCAATCAGCCCCAGCATTTT. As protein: CASSFRGFNQPQHF. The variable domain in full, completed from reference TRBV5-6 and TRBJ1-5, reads DAGVTQSPTHLIKTRGQQVTLRCSPKSGHDTVSWYQQALGQGPQFIFQYYEEEERQRGNFPDRFSGHQFPNYSSELNVNALLLGDSALYLCASSFRGFNQPQHFGDGTRLSIL.

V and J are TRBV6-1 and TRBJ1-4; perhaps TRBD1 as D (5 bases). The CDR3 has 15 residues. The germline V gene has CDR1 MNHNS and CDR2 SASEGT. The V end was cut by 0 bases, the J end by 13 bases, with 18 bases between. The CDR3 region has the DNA TGTGCCAGCAGTGAAGCCCTCCAGACGGACGGGGGACTGTTTTTT. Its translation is CASSEALQTDGGLFF.

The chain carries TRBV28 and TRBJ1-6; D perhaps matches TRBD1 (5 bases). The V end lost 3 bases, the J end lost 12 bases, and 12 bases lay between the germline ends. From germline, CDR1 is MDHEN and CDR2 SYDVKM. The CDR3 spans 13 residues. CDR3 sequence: CASSLGLGLPLHF. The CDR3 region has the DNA TGTGCCAGCAGTTTGGGTCTGGGACTACCCCTCCACTTT. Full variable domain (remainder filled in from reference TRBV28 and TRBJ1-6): DVKVTQSSRYLVKRTGEKVFLECVQDMDHENMFWYRQDPGLGLRLIYFSYDVKMKEKGDIPEGYSVSREKKERFSLILESASTNQTSMYLCASSLGLGLPLHFGNGTRLTVT.

DNA for the CDR3: TGTGCCAGCAAACTAGCGGGGGGGCTCTACAATGAGCAGTTCTTC. Protein product: CASKLAGGLYNEQFF. The J gene is TRBJ2-1, the V gene TRBV7-2; TRBD2 agrees at 13 bases. The CDR3 totals 15 residues. Unmatched junction bases numbered 3, after V lost 7 bases and J lost 3 bases. CDR1 is SGHTA and CDR2 is FQGNSA in the germline V gene.

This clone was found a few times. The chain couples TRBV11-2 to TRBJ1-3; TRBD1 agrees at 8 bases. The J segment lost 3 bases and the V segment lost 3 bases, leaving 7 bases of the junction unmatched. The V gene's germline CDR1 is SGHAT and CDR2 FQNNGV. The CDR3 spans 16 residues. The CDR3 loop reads CASSFTRGQGGNTIYF. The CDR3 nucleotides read TGTGCCAGCAGCTTTACCAGGGGGCAAGGTGGAAACACCATATATTTT.

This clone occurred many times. Written as DNA, the CDR3 is TGTGCCAGCTCACGGGCTTGGGGACAGTTGAACACTGAAGCTTTCTTT. Translating gives CASSRAWGQLNTEAFF. The chain employs TRBV18 and TRBJ1-1; 7 bases match TRBD1. With V trimmed by 4 bases and J by 0 bases, 8 bases remained unmatched. This CDR3 is built from 16 residues. Looked up from germline, CDR1 is KGHSH and CDR2 is LQKENI.

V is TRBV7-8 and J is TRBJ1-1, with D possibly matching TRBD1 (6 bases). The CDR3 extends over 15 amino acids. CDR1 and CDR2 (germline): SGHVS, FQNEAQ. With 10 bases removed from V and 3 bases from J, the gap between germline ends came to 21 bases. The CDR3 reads CATGGLGGPDTEAFF. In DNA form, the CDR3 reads TGTGCCACGGGAGGACTCGGGGGGCCGGACACTGAAGCTTTCTTT.

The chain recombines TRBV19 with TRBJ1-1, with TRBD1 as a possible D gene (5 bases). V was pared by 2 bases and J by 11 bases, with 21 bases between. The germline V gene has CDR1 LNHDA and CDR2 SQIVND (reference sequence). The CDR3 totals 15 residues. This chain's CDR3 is CASSINRRAGERAFF. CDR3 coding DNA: TGTGCCAGTAGTATAAATAGGAGAGCGGGGGAGAGGGCTTTCTTT.

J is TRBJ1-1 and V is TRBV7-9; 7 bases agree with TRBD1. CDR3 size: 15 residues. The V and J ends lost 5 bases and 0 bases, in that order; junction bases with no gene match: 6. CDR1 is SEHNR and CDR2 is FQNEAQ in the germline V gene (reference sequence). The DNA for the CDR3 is TGTGCCAGCAGCCCCACAGGGGTCGTGAACACTGAAGCTTTCTTT. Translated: CASSPTGVVNTEAFF. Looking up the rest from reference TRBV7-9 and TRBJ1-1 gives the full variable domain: DTGVSQNPRHKITKRGQNVTFRCDPISEHNRLYWYRQTLGQGPEFLTYFQNEAQLEKSRLLSDRFSAERPKGSFSTLEIQRTEQGDSAMYLCASSPTGVVNTEAFFGQGTRLTVV.

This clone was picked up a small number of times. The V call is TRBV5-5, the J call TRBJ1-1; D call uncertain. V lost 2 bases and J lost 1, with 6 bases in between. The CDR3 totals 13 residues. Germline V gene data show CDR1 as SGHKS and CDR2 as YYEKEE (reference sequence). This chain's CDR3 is CASSFLRNTEAFF. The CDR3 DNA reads TGTGCCAGCAGCTTCCTTAGGAACACTGAAGCTTTCTTT.

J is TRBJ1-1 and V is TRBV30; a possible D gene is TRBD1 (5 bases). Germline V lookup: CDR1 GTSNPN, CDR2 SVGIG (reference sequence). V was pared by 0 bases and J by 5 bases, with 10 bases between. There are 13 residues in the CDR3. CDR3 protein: CAWSVWGVTEAFF. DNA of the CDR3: TGTGCCTGGAGTGTATGGGGGGTGACTGAAGCTTTCTTT.

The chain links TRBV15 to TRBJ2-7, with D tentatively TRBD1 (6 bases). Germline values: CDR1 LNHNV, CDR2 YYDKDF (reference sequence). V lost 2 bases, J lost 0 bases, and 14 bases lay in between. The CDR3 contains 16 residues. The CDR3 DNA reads TGTGCCACCAGCAGATTACCGGGACAACTCTCCTACGAGCAGTACTTC. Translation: CATSRLPGQLSYEQYF.

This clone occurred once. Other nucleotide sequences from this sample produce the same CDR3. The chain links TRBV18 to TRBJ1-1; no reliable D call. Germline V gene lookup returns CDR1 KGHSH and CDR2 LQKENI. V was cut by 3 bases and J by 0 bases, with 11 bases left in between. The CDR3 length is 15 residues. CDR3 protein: CASSPTGKMNTEAFF. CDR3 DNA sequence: TGTGCCAGCTCACCGACCGGGAAGATGAACACTGAAGCTTTCTTT.

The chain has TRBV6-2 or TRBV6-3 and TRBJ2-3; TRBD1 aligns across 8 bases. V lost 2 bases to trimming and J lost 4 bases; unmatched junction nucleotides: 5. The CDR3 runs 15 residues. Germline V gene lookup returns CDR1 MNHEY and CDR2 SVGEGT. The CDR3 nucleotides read TGTGCCAGCAGTTACGGACAGGGCGGGGCAGATACGCAGTATTTT. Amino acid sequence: CASSYGQGGADTQYF.

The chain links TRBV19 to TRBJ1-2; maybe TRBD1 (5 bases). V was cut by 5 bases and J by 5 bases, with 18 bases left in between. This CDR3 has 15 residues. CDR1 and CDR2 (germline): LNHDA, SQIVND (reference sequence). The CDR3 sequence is CASSDKGRGTYGYTF. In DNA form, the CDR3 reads TGTGCCAGTAGTGACAAAGGACGGGGGACTTATGGCTACACCTTC.

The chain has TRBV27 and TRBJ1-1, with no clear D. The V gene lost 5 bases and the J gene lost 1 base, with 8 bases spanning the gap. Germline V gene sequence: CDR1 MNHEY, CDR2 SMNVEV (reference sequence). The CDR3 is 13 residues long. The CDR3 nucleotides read TGTGCCAGCAGTCCCCGGAGGAACACTGAAGCTTTCTTT. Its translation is CASSPRRNTEAFF.

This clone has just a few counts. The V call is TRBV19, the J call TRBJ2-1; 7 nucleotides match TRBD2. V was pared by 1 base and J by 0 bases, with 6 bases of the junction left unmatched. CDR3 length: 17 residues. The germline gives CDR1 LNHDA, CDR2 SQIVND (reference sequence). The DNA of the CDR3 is TGTGCCAGTAGTATAGGGGGCGGCGGGAGCTCCTACAATGAGCAGTTCTTC. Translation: CASSIGGGGSSYNEQFF.

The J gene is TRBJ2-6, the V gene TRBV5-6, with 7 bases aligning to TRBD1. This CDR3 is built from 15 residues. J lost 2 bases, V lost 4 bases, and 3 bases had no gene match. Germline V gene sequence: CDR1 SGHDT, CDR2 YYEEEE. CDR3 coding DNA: TGTGCCAGCAGCGTCGACAGGGCTGGGGCCAACGTCCTGACTTTC. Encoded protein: CASSVDRAGANVLTF.